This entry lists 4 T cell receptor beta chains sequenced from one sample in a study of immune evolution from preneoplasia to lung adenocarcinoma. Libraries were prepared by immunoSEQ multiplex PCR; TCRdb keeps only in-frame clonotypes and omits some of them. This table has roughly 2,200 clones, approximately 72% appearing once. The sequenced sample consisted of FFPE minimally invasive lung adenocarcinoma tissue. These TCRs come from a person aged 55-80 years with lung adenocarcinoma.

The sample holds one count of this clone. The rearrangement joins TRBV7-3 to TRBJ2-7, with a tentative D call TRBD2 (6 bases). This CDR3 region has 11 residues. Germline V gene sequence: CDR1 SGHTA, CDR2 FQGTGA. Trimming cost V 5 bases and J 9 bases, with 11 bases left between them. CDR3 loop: CASSNPGLQYF. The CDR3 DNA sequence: TGTGCCAGCAGCAACCCGGGACTGCAGTACTTC. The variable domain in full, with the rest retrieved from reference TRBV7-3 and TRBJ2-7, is GAGVSQTPSNKVTEKGKYVELRCDPISGHTALYWYRQSLGQGPEFLIYFQGTGAADDSGLPNDRFFAVRPEGSVSTLKIQRTERGDSAVYLCASSNPGLQYFGPGTRLTVT.

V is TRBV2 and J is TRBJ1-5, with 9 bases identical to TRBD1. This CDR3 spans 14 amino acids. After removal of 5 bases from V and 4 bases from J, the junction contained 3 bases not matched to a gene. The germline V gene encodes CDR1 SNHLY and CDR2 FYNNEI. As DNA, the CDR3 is TGTGCCAGCAGTCCACAGGGGGCGAATCAGCCCCAGCATTTT. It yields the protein CASSPQGANQPQHF.

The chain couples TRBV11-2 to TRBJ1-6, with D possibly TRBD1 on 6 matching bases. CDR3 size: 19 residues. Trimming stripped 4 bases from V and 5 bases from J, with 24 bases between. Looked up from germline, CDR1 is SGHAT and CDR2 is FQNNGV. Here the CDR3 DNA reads TGTGCCAGCAGCTCTAGTCCAGGAGGAAGCGACAGGCATAATTCACCCCTCCACTTT. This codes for CASSSSPGGSDRHNSPLHF. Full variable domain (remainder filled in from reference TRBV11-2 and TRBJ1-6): EAGVAQSPRYKIIEKRQSVAFWCNPISGHATLYWYQQILGQGPKLLIQFQNNGVVDDSQLPKDRFSAERLKGVDSTLKIQPAKLEDSAVYLCASSSSPGGSDRHNSPLHFGNGTRLTVT.

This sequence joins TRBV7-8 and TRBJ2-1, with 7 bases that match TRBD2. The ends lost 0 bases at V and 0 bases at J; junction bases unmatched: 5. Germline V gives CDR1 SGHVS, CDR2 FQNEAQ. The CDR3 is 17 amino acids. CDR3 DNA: TGTGCCAGCAGCTTAGCGAGCGGGGCCAGCTCCTACAATGAGCAGTTCTTC. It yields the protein CASSLASGASSYNEQFF.